This T cell receptor beta chain was recovered during a study of T cells after yellow fever vaccination. Broader study findings: The booster response re-showed most primary clones: 96% CD4, approximately 90% CD8. Few clonotypes appeared in both CD4 and CD8 compartments. Abundant contaminating clonotypes from the bulk population could appear in FACS-sorted repertoires.

TCRdb redid the calling of the 5' RACE reads with MiXCR, one entry per CDR3 protein. The sample includes around 29,000 distinct CDR3 sequences, 5.5% to 8% of them seen just once. The sample holds many counts of this clonotype. The CDR3 length is 14 residues. Germline-derived CDR1 and CDR2 are MNHEY and SVGAGI. Trimming cost V 7 bases and J 9 bases; bases outside gene matches: 12. The chain uses TRBV6-5 and TRBJ2-1; 7 bases match TRBD2. The source is a man aged 30-40 years who received the YFV17D yellow fever vaccine. This specimen was PBMCs, either bulk or a sorted T-cell subset (CD4+, CD8+, memory, or dextramer-sorted; not recorded which), taken on the day of the yellow fever booster vaccination. CDR3 sequence: CASTSEGGLVEQFF. The CDR3 bases are TGTGCCAGCACCTCGGAAGGAGGACTAGTTGAGCAGTTCTTC.